This T cell receptor beta chain originates from a study of T cell responses to AZD1222 COVID-19 vaccine. Here immunoSEQ multiplex PCR was the method, and the copy in TCRdb shows in-frame clones only, minus some. The repertoire holds 130,000 or so clones, with roughly nine tenths as singletons. The CDR3 extends over 15 amino acids. Germline-derived CDR1 and CDR2 are SGHNT and YYREEE (reference sequence). Trimming took 0 bases from V and 0 from J, leaving 9 bases between them. This receptor was identified in an adult in good health. The rearrangement joins TRBV5-4 to TRBJ1-1; D gene uncertain. The sequences come from peripheral blood, collected on day 0 of AZD1222 vaccination. The chain's CDR3 is CASSLGTSLNTEAFF. In DNA form, the CDR3 reads TGTGCCAGCAGCTTGGGTACAAGTCTGAACACTGAAGCTTTCTTT. Full variable domain (rest looked up from reference TRBV5-4 and TRBJ1-1): ETGVTQSPTHLIKTRGQQVTLRCSSQSGHNTVSWYQQALGQGPQFIFQYYREEENGRGNFPPRFSGLQFPNYSSELNVNALELDDSALYLCASSLGTSLNTEAFFGQGTRLTVV.